This TCR beta chain comes out of a study of CXCR3-negative and CXCR3-positive naive CD8 T cells (dated by TCRdb to the late 2010s). Background for the entire study: Approximately 140 million TRB reads were obtained in total, roughly 1.5 +/- 0.3 million reads per library. The diversity and physicochemical repertoire analyses included 11 donors pooled from two independent experiments. The TRBV-TRBJ cluster analysis covered naive subsets from about 5 donors and memory cells from 3 donors. On the study overall, not on this receptor specifically: Because surface CD5, which is linked to self-reactivity in mice, was comparable between the naive subsets, TCR interaction strength was also inferred from TRB CDR3 physicochemical properties. Repertoire diversity was comparably high in both naive subsets but much lower in memory CD8+ T cells. Similar TRBV-TRBJ usage was shown by naive CXCR3-negative and CXCR3-positive cells from the same donor, whereas distinct patterns were shown by memory cells. Freshly isolated PBMCs were used for most assays because CXCR3 expression went down partially after cryopreservation. TRB CDR3s from CXCR3-positive naive cells showed higher hydrophobicity (lower Kidera factor 4), lower energy, and higher strength and volume indices than CXCR3-negative naive cells.

A note on this clonotype: Its antigen target is currently unknown.

For every CD8+ T cell subset, under 350,000 cells were flow-sorted straight into RLT lysis buffer, and each subset was sorted in triplicate. Naive CD8+ T cells were defined stringently as CD45RO-CCR7+CD27+CD95- to exclude memory contaminants. Peripheral blood mononuclear cells were isolated from buffy coats by standard density gradient centrifugation. Naive CXCR3-negative and CXCR3-positive CD8+ T cells were flow-sorted on a FACSAria III. An RNeasy Mini Kit was used to extract total RNA from the sorted cells. From the cysteine up to the phenylalanine, the CDR3 has a length of 15 residues. The coding DNA is unavailable. The CDR1 and CDR2 encoded by the germline V gene are ENHRY and SYGVKD. The reads were generated on a NextSeq 550. The Human TCR Profiling Kit (MiLaboratory) was used to make UMI-labeled 5' RACE TRB cDNA libraries. cDNA synthesis used the entire amount of extracted RNA, and PCR amplification then used the entire amount of cDNA produced. The libraries were made side by side, with each library going through the same number of PCR cycles. As for the original processing: About 53,000 +/- 9,400 unique UMI-labeled TRB cDNA molecules per library were extracted with MIGEC and MiXCR, with at least two reads per UMI required. On average, each library contained approximately 40,000 +/- 10,000 functional in-frame TRB CDR3 nucleotide clonotypes without stop codons. After each sample was downsampled to 5000 UMI-labeled TRB molecules, VDJtools was used to calculate diversity metrics such as normalized Shannon-Wiener and Chao1. Clonotype-size-weighted physicochemical properties of the central five CDR3 residues (interaction energy, strength, volume and Kidera factor 4) were computed in VDJtools. The reads underwent TCRdb reprocessing, giving one record for each CDR3 protein sequence and no DNA. Clone size and V and J calls follow TCRdb, not the original study. The record for this sample contains over 45,000 distinct CDR3 sequences. Of the sample, 0.4% to 0.5% is held by the ten largest clones.

Sequencing was done on a sample of naive CXCR3- CD8+ T cells from blood. This specimen's cell subset or site label, interpreted: CD45RO-CCR7+CD27+CD95- naive CD8+ T cells lacking CXCR3 (TNR3-). The rearrangement joined TRBV10-3 to TRBJ1-2. This TCR derives from a human donor in good health. Some clones in this sample may be carry-over from other donors' samples. The CDR3 region has the sequence CAIEAGGGGLYGYTF.